These T cell receptor beta chains were read from a single sample in a study of blood T cell repertoires in COVID-19. Produced via immunoSEQ multiplex PCR; TCRdb's table is partial and in-frame only. The data show around 220,000 clones, with approximately 90% seen just once and just under 6.5% held by the top ten. Sequencing was carried out using PBMCs or T cells enriched from blood (not recorded which). Every receptor here comes from a woman aged 30 to 39 with acute COVID-19. CDR3s include the opening cysteine and the closing phenylalanine or tryptophan. Each record gives: D gene, V gene, J gene, clone size, CDR3 DNA, CDR3 protein. A D gene is named only where the DNA matches it firmly. Rows may omit the clone size; those that give it use once, few, many or a size class.

d_call: TRBD1
v_call: TRBV29-1
j_call: TRBJ1-2
clone_size: NA
cdr3_nt: TGCAGCGCCTCACAGGGGGCAGGCTATGGCTACACCTTC
cdr3_aa: CSASQGAGYGYTF

d_call: NA
v_call: TRBV5-1
j_call: TRBJ2-6
clone_size: once
cdr3_nt: TGCGCCAGCAGTTGGAGCTCTGGGGCCAACGTCCTGACTTTC
cdr3_aa: CASSWSSGANVLTF

d_call: NA
v_call: TRBV7-9
j_call: TRBJ1-4
clone_size: NA
cdr3_nt: TGTGCCAGCAGCTCGAGCCATAATGAAAAACTGTTTTTT
cdr3_aa: CASSSSHNEKLFF

d_call: TRBD1
v_call: TRBV6-1
j_call: TRBJ1-5
clone_size: NA
cdr3_nt: TGTGCCAGCAGTGTCGTTTTTGGACAGGGAAATCAGCCCCAGCATTTT
cdr3_aa: CASSVVFGQGNQPQHF

d_call: TRBD2
v_call: TRBV28
j_call: TRBJ2-7
clone_size: NA
cdr3_nt: TGTGCCAGCAGTTTGGCGGGAGGGGGCCCTTACGAGCAGTACTTC
cdr3_aa: CASSLAGGGPYEQYF

d_call: TRBD1
v_call: TRBV15
j_call: TRBJ2-3
clone_size: many
cdr3_nt: TGTGCCACCAGCAGAATGGACAGGGCCAGCACAGATACGCAGTATTTT
cdr3_aa: CATSRMDRASTDTQYF

d_call: NA
v_call: TRBV2
j_call: TRBJ1-3
clone_size: NA
cdr3_nt: TGTGCCAGCAGTGTTGAGGGTACCGGAAACACCATATATTTT
cdr3_aa: CASSVEGTGNTIYF

d_call: TRBD1
v_call: TRBV20-1
j_call: TRBJ2-7
clone_size: NA
cdr3_nt: TGCAGTGCTAGTTCAAGTGAGGGGGCAATCGAGCAGTACTTC
cdr3_aa: CSASSSEGAIEQYF

d_call: NA
v_call: TRBV19
j_call: TRBJ1-1
clone_size: few
cdr3_nt: TGTGCCAGTAGCCCGCTGTGGCGGGGAGGGACTGAAGCTTTCTTT
cdr3_aa: CASSPLWRGGTEAFF

d_call: TRBD2
v_call: TRBV29-1
j_call: TRBJ2-1
clone_size: NA
cdr3_nt: TGCAGCGTTGAAGGAACGGTGCGGGAGTCTACCAATGAGCAGTTCTTC
cdr3_aa: CSVEGTVRESTNEQFF

d_call: NA
v_call: TRBV6-2/TRBV6-3
j_call: TRBJ1-5
clone_size: NA
cdr3_nt: TGTGCCAGCAGCACCACCCCCGGGGGTCAGCCCCAGCATTTT
cdr3_aa: CASSTTPGGQPQHF

d_call: NA
v_call: TRBV28
j_call: TRBJ1-5
clone_size: few
cdr3_nt: TGTGCCAGCAACCCGGTAAATAGCAATCAGCCCCAGCATTTT
cdr3_aa: CASNPVNSNQPQHF

d_call: NA
v_call: TRBV27
j_call: TRBJ2-7
clone_size: once
cdr3_nt: TGTGCCAGCAGTTTCTCGGAGGTGGGGTACGAGCAGTACTTC
cdr3_aa: CASSFSEVGYEQYF

d_call: NA
v_call: TRBV6-2/TRBV6-3
j_call: TRBJ2-1
clone_size: NA
cdr3_nt: TGTGCCAGCAGTTACTCTTTCCGTGAGCAGTTCTTC
cdr3_aa: CASSYSFREQFF

d_call: NA
v_call: TRBV9
j_call: TRBJ2-3
clone_size: few
cdr3_nt: TGTGCCAGCAGCTTTCGGGACTCCTATGGCACAGATACGCAGTATTTT
cdr3_aa: CASSFRDSYGTDTQYF

d_call: NA
v_call: TRBV5-1
j_call: TRBJ1-2
clone_size: NA
cdr3_nt: TGCGCCAGCAGCTTTCCGGGAGAAGACTATGGCTACACCTTC
cdr3_aa: CASSFPGEDYGYTF

d_call: TRBD2
v_call: TRBV5-6
j_call: TRBJ2-7
clone_size: NA
cdr3_nt: TGTGCCAGCAGCCTACTGGGGGGGGACGCCTCCGAGCAGTACTTC
cdr3_aa: CASSLLGGDASEQYF

d_call: TRBD1
v_call: TRBV6-6
j_call: TRBJ1-1
clone_size: NA
cdr3_nt: TGTGCCAGCAGGGGGACAGGGTCGACTGAAGCTTTCTTT
cdr3_aa: CASRGTGSTEAFF

d_call: TRBD1
v_call: TRBV29-1
j_call: TRBJ2-7
clone_size: NA
cdr3_nt: TGCAGCGTCACCCTTCAGACAGGGTTCAGAACCTACGAGCAGTACTTC
cdr3_aa: CSVTLQTGFRTYEQYF

d_call: NA
v_call: TRBV19
j_call: TRBJ2-3
clone_size: once
cdr3_nt: TGTGCCAGTAGTTCACTAGCTATCACAGATACGCAGTATTTT
cdr3_aa: CASSSLAITDTQYF

d_call: TRBD1
v_call: TRBV3-1/TRBV3-2
j_call: TRBJ1-1
clone_size: NA
cdr3_nt: TGTGCCAGCAGCCGGGACGGGACAGATGAAGCTTTCTTT
cdr3_aa: CASSRDGTDEAFF

d_call: NA
v_call: TRBV7-3
j_call: TRBJ2-3
clone_size: NA
cdr3_nt: TGTGCCAGCAGCTTAACCCCAGGAACAGATACGCAGTATTTT
cdr3_aa: CASSLTPGTDTQYF

d_call: TRBD2
v_call: TRBV9
j_call: TRBJ2-4
clone_size: NA
cdr3_nt: TGTGCCAGCAGCCCAAGCGGGGGGGTAGCCAAAAACATTCAGTACTTC
cdr3_aa: CASSPSGGVAKNIQYF

d_call: TRBD2
v_call: TRBV5-1
j_call: TRBJ2-1
clone_size: once
cdr3_nt: TGCGCCAGCAGCTCCTCGGGGGCGGGAGGGGTATTTGGCGATGAGCAGTTCTTC
cdr3_aa: CASSSSGAGGVFGDEQFF

d_call: NA
v_call: TRBV9
j_call: TRBJ1-2
clone_size: NA
cdr3_nt: TGTGCCAGCAGCGTAGGACGACAGCCGGGCTATGGCTACACCTTC
cdr3_aa: CASSVGRQPGYGYTF

d_call: NA
v_call: TRBV5-5
j_call: TRBJ1-2
clone_size: NA
cdr3_nt: TGTGCCAGCAGCTTGGAAAACAGAGACTATGGCTACACCTTC
cdr3_aa: CASSLENRDYGYTF

d_call: TRBD1
v_call: TRBV30
j_call: TRBJ2-5
clone_size: NA
cdr3_nt: TGTGCCTGGAGGGGACAGGGCCAAGAGACCCAGTACTTC
cdr3_aa: CAWRGQGQETQYF

d_call: NA
v_call: TRBV7-9
j_call: TRBJ2-5
clone_size: NA
cdr3_nt: TGTGCCAGCAGCTTATCGGAGGGAAGCGGATCCCAAGAGACCCAGTACTTC
cdr3_aa: CASSLSEGSGSQETQYF